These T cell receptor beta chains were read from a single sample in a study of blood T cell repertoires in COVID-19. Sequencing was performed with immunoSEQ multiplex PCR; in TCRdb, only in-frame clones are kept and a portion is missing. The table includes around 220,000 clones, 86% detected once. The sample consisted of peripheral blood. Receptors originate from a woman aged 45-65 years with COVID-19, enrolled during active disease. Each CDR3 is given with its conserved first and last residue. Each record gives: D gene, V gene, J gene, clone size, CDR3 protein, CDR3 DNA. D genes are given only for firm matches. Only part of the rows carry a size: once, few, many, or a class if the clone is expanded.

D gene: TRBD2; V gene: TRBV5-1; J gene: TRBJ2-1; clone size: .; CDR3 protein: CASSLTSATYNEQFF; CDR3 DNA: TGCGCCAGCAGCTTAACTAGCGCTACCTACAATGAGCAGTTCTTC
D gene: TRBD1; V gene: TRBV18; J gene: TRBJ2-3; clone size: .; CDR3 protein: CASSPGQGGFTDTQYF; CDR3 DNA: TGTGCCAGCTCGCCAGGACAGGGAGGCTTCACAGATACGCAGTATTTT
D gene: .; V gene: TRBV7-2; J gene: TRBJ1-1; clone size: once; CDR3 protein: CASSRRQAAFF; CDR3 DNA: TGTGCCAGCAGTCGTAGACAGGCAGCTTTCTTT
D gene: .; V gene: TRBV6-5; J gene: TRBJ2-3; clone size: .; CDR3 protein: CASSPITAGDTQYF; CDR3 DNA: TGTGCCAGCAGTCCTATCACCGCTGGAGATACGCAGTATTTT
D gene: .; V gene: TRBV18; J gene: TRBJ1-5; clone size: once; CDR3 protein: CASSQERGQPQHF; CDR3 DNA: TGTGCCAGCTCGCAGGAAAGGGGCCAGCCCCAGCATTTT
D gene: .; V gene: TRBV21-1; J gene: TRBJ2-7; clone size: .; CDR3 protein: CASSVTSGDAQGEQYF; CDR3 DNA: TGTGCCAGCAGCGTTACTAGCGGGGATGCCCAGGGCGAGCAGTACTTC
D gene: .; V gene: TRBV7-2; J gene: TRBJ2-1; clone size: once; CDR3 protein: CASSLVTEGEQFF; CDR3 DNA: TGTGCCAGCAGCTTAGTTACCGAGGGTGAGCAGTTCTTC
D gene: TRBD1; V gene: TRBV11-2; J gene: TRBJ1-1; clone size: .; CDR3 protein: CASTIRKGANTEAFF; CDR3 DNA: TGTGCCAGCACCATTAGGAAGGGGGCGAACACTGAAGCTTTCTTT
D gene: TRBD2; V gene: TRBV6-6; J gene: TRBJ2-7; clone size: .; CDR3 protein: CASSRPVLAGDPYEQYF; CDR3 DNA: TGTGCCAGCAGCCGACCGGTATTAGCGGGGGATCCCTACGAGCAGTACTTC
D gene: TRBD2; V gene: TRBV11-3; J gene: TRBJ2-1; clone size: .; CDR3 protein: CASSSAGGQEQFF; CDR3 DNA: TGTGCCAGCAGCTCCGCGGGGGGGCAGGAGCAGTTCTTC
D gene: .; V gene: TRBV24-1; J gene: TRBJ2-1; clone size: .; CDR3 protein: CATSDFGRDEQFF; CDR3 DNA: TGTGCCACCAGTGATTTTGGCAGGGATGAGCAGTTCTTC
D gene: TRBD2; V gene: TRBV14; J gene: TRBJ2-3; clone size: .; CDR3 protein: CASSRIAGGNADTQYF; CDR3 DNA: TGTGCCAGCAGCAGGATAGCGGGGGGTAACGCAGATACGCAGTATTTT
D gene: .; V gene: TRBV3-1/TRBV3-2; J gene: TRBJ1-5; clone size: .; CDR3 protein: CASSQTTGRGQPQHF; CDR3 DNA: TGTGCCAGCAGCCAAACAACAGGGAGGGGTCAGCCCCAGCATTTT
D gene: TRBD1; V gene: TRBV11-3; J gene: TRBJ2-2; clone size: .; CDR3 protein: CASSPRGTGELFF; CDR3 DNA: TGTGCCAGCAGCCCCAGGGGGACCGGGGAGCTGTTTTTT
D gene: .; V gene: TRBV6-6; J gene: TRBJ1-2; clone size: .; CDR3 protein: CASSSQGGDGYTF; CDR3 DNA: TGTGCCAGCAGTTCCCAAGGGGGAGATGGCTACACCTTC
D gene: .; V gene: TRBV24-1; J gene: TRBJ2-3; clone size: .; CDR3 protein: CATSDPRTDSSTDTQYF; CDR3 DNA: TGTGCCACCAGTGACCCAAGGACAGACTCTAGCACAGATACGCAGTATTTT
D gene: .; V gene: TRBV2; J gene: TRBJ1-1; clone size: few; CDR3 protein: CASIASPLNTEAFF; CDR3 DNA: TGTGCCAGCATAGCAAGTCCGCTGAACACTGAAGCTTTCTTT
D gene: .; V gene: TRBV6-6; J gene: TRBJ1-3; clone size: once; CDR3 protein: CASTFAVTGNTIYF; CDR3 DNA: TGTGCCAGCACTTTTGCGGTTACTGGAAACACCATATATTTT
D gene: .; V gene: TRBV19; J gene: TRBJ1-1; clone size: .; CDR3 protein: CASSISWTATLEAFF; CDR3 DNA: TGTGCCAGTAGTATATCCTGGACAGCGACTCTTGAAGCTTTCTTT
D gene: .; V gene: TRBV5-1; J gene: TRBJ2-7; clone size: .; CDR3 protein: CASSLEGLGQGFGEQYF; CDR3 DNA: TGCGCCAGCAGCTTGGAGGGACTAGGACAGGGGTTCGGCGAGCAGTACTTC
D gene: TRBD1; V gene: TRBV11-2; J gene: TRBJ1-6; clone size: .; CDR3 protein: CASSSYRGASHSPLHF; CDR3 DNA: TGTGCCAGCAGCTCTTACAGGGGCGCTTCTCATTCACCCCTCCACTTT
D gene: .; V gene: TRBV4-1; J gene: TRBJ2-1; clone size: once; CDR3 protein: CASSQDLPLAFNEQFF; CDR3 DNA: TGCGCCAGCAGCCAAGATCTGCCACTAGCTTTCAATGAGCAGTTCTTC
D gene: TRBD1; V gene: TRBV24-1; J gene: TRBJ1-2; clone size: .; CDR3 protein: CATEGRDRGQLGYGYTF; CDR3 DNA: TGTGCCACCGAGGGTAGGGACAGGGGGCAGTTAGGGTATGGCTACACCTTC
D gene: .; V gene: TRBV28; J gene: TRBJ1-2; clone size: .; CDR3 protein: CASRSLGGHNYGYTF; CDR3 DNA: TGTGCCAGCCGTTCCCTTGGTGGACATAACTATGGCTACACCTTC
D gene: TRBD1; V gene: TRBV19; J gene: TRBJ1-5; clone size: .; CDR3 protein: CASSINPGTVGYQPQHF; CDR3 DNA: TGTGCCAGTAGTATCAACCCCGGGACAGTGGGATATCAGCCCCAGCATTTT
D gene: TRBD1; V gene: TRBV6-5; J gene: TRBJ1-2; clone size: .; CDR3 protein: CASSLKQGEGGYTF; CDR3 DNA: TGTGCCAGCAGCCTCAAACAGGGGGAGGGTGGCTACACCTTC
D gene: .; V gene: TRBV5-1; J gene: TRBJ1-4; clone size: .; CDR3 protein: CASSWRGSREEKLFF; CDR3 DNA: TGCGCCAGCAGCTGGCGAGGCTCCCGGGAAGAAAAACTGTTTTTT
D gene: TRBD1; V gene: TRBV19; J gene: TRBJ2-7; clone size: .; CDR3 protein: CASSIGTGGSYEQYF; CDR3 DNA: TGTGCCAGTAGTATAGGGACAGGGGGCTCCTACGAGCAGTACTTC
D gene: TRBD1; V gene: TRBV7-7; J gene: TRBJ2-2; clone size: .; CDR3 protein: CASSPRGGQGGTGELFF; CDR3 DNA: TGTGCCAGCAGCCCCCGAGGGGGACAGGGGGGGACCGGGGAGCTGTTTTTT
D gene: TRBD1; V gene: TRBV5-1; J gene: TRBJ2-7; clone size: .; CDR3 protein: CASSLPGQPYEQYF; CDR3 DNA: TGCGCCAGCAGCCTCCCGGGACAGCCTTACGAGCAGTACTTC
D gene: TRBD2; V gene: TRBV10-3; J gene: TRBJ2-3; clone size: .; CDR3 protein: CAISDTGGRGGLTDTQYF; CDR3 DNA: TGTGCCATCAGTGATACAGGCGGGAGGGGCGGCCTCACAGATACGCAGTATTTT
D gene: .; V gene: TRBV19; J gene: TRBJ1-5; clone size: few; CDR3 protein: CASSMVQINQPQHF; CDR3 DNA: TGTGCCAGTAGTATGGTGCAGATTAATCAGCCCCAGCATTTT
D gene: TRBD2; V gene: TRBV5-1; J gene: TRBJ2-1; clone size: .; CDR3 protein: CASSLLAGSYNEQFF; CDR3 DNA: TGCGCCAGCAGCTTACTAGCGGGCTCCTACAATGAGCAGTTCTTC
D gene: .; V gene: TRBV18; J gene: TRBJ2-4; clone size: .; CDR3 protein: CASSPLDRKNIQYF; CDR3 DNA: TGTGCCAGCTCACCTCTGGACAGAAAAAACATTCAGTACTTC
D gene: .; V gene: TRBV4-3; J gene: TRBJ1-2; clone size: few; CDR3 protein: CASSQDQRSRYGYTF; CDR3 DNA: TGCGCCAGCAGCCAAGATCAACGGAGCCGCTATGGCTACACCTTC
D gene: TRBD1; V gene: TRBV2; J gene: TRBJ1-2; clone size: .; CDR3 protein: CASSTSPRGGINYGYTF; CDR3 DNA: TGTGCCAGCAGTACATCCCCCCGAGGGGGCATTAACTATGGCTACACCTTC
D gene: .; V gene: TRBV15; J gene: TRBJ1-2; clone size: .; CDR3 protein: CATSRGAQGVYGGYTF; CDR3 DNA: TGTGCCACCAGCAGAGGGGCACAGGGCGTATATGGGGGCTACACCTTC
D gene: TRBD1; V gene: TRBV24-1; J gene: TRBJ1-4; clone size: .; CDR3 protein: CATSAGGAGEDEKLFF; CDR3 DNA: TGTGCCACCAGTGCAGGGGGCGCGGGAGAGGATGAAAAACTGTTTTTT
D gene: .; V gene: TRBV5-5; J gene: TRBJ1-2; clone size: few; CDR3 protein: CASSLTGRDGYTF; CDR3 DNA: TGTGCCAGCAGCTTGACGGGAAGGGATGGCTACACCTTC
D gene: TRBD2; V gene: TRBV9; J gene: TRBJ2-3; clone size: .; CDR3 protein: CASSLAGGPGDTQYF; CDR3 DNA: TGTGCCAGCAGTTTAGCGGGGGGGCCGGGAGATACGCAGTATTTT
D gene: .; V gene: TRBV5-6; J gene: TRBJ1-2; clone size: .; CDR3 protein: CASSRSLLEYTF; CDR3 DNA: TGTGCCAGCAGTCGTAGCTTACTGGAATACACCTTC
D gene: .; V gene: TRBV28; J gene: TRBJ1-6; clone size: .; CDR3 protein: CASSYRGSGEWSYNSPLHF; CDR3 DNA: TGTGCCAGCAGCTATAGAGGGTCAGGGGAGTGGTCCTATAATTCACCCCTCCACTTT
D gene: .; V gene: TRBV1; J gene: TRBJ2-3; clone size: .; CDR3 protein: CTSSQEGGGGRDTQYF; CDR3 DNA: TGCACCAGCAGCCAAGAGGGCGGGGGGGGAAGGGATACGCAGTATTTT
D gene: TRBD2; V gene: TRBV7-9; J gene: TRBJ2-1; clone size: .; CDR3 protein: CASSSPTSGEYNEQFF; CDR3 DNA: TGTGCCAGCAGCTCGCCGACTAGCGGGGAATACAATGAGCAGTTCTTC
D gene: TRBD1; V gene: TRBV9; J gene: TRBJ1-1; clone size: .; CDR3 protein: CASSVVAGTVLLTEAFF; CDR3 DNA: TGTGCCAGCAGCGTAGTTGCCGGGACAGTACTCCTCACTGAAGCTTTCTTT